The text below deals with one TCR beta chain. This sample was included in a study of cytomegalovirus exposure and HLA in healthy donors. The PCR employed 60 Vbeta primers together with 13 Jbeta primers. The repertoire was sequenced with immunoSEQ multiplex PCR; TCRdb's copy has only in-frame clones and lacks some. The sample carries fewer than 200,000 clones, 65% to 80% recorded once. The CDR3 runs 13 residues. Germline V gene data show CDR1 as MDHEN and CDR2 as SYDVKM. J lost 4 bases, V lost 10 bases, and 5 bases had no gene match. Material: PBMCs. The clonotype originates from a man aged 35 to 55 in good health and CMV-seronegative. This chain links TRBV28 with TRBJ2-1, with 9 bases matching TRBD1. This chain's CDR3 is CATTGQGYNEQFF. The DNA of the CDR3 is TGTGCCACTACGGGACAGGGTTACAATGAGCAGTTCTTC.